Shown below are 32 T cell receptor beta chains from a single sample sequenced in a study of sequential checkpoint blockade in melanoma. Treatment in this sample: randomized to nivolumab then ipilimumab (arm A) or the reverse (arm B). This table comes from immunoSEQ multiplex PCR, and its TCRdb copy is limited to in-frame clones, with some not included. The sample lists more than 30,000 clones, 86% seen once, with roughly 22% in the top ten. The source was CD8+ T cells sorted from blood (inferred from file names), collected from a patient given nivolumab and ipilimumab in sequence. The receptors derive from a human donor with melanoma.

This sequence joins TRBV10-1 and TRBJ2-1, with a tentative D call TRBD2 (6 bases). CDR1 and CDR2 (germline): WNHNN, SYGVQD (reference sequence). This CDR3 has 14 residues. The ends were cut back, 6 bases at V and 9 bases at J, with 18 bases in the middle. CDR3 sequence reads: CASSQYRELAEQFF. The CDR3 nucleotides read TGCGCCAGCAGCCAGTACCGGGAGCTAGCTGAGCAGTTCTTC.

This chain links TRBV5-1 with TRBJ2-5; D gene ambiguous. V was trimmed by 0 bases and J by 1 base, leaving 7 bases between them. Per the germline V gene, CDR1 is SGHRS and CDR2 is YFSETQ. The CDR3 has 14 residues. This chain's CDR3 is CASSLAQIQETQYF. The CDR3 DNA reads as TGCGCCAGCAGCTTGGCCCAGATCCAAGAGACCCAGTACTTC.

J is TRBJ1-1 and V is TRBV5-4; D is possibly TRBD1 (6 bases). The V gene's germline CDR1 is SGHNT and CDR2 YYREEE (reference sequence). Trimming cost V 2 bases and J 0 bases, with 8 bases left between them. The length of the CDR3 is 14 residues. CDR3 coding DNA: TGTGCCAGCAGCTTCACAGGGATGAACACTGAAGCTTTCTTT. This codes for CASSFTGMNTEAFF.

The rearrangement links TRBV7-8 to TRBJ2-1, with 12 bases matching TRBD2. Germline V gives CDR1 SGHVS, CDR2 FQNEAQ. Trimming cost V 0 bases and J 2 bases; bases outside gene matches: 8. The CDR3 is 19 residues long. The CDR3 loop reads CASSLALAGGPSPYNEQFF. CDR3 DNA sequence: TGTGCCAGCAGCTTAGCGCTAGCGGGAGGGCCATCCCCCTACAATGAGCAGTTCTTC. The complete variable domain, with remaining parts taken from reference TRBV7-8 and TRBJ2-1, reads GAGVSQSPRYKVAKRGQDVALRCDPISGHVSLFWYQQALGQGPEFLTYFQNEAQLDKSGLPSDRFFAERPEGSVSTLKIQRTQQEDSAVYLCASSLALAGGPSPYNEQFFGPGTRLTVL.

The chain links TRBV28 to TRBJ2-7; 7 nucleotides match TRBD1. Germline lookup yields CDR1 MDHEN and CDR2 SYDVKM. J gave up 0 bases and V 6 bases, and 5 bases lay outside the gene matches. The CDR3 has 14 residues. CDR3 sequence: CASSPTGDSYEQYF. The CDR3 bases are TGTGCCAGCAGCCCTACAGGGGACTCCTACGAGCAGTACTTC.

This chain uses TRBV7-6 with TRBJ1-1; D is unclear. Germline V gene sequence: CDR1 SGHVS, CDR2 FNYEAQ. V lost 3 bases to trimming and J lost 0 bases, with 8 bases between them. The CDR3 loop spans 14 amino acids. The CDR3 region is CASSLQAVNTEAFF. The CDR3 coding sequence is TGTGCCAGCAGCTTGCAGGCAGTGAACACTGAAGCTTTCTTT.

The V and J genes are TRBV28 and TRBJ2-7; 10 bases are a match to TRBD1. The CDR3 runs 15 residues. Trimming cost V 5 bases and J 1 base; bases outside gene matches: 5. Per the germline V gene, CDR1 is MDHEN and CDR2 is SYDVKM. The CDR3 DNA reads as TGTGCCAGCAGTCCCGGGACAGGGGTGTCCTACGAGCAGTACTTC. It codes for CASSPGTGVSYEQYF.

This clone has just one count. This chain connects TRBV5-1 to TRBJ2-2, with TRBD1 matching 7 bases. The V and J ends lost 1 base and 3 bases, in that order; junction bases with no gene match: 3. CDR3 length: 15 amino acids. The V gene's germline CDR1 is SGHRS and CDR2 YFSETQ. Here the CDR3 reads CASSLTGADTGELFF. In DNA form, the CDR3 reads TGCGCCAGCAGCTTGACAGGGGCGGACACCGGGGAGCTGTTTTTT.

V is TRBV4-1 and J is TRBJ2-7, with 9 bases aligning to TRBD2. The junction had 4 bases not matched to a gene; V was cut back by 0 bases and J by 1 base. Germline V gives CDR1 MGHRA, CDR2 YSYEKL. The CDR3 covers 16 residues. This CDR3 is CASSQDQTSGSYEQYF. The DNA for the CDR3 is TGCGCCAGCAGCCAAGACCAGACTAGCGGATCCTACGAGCAGTACTTC.

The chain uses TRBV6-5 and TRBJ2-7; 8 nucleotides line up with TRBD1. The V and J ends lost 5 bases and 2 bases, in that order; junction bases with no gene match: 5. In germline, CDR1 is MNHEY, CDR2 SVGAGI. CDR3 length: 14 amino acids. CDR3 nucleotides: TGTGCCAGCAGTGCGGGACAGGCCGCCTACGAGCAGTACTTC. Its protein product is CASSAGQAAYEQYF.

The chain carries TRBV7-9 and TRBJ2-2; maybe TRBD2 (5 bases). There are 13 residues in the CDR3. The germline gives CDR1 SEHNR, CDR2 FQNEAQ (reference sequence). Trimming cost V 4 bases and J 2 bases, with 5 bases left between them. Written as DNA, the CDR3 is TGTGCCAGCAGCTCGGGAAACACCGGGGAGCTGTTTTTT. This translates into CASSSGNTGELFF.

The CDR3 region is CASSQPGLAPYNEQFF. The CDR3 coding sequence is TGTGCCAGCAGCCAACCGGGACTAGCGCCCTACAATGAGCAGTTCTTC. The rearrangement uses TRBV6-7 and TRBJ2-1, with TRBD2 identical over 10 bases. TRBV6-7 is an ORF, and what it does is uncertain. The CDR3 covers 16 residues. J was trimmed by 2 bases and V by 6 bases; bases with no gene match: 7.

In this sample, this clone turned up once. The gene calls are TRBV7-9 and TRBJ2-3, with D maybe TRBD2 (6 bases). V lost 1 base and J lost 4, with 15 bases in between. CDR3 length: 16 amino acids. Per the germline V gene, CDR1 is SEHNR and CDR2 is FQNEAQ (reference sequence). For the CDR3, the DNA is TGTGCCAGCAGCTTAGAGCGTTGGGAGCGGGCAGATACGCAGTATTTT. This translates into CASSLERWERADTQYF.

The CDR3 nucleotides are TGTGCCAGCAGCCCAGAGGGGGACAGGCGCACAGATACGCAGTATTTT. It codes for CASSPEGDRRTDTQYF. The rearrangement joins TRBV7-9 to TRBJ2-3; 8 nucleotides agree with TRBD1. Germline V lookup: CDR1 SEHNR, CDR2 FQNEAQ (reference sequence). The ends lost 5 bases at V and 1 base at J; junction bases unmatched: 8. This CDR3 spans 16 amino acids. Full variable domain (rest looked up from reference TRBV7-9 and TRBJ2-3): DTGVSQNPRHKITKRGQNVTFRCDPISEHNRLYWYRQTLGQGPEFLTYFQNEAQLEKSRLLSDRFSAERPKGSFSTLEIQRTEQGDSAMYLCASSPEGDRRTDTQYFGPGTRLTVL.

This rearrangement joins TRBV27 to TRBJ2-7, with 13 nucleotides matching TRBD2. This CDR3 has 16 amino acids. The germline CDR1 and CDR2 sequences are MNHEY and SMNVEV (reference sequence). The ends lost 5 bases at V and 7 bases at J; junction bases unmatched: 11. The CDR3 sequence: CASSPTLAGGPEEQYF. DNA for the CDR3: TGTGCCAGCAGTCCAACACTAGCGGGAGGGCCTGAGGAGCAGTACTTC.

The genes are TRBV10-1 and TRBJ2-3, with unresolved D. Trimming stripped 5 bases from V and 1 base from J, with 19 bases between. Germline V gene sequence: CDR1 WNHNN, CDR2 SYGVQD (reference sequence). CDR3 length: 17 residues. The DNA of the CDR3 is TGCGCCAGCAGTAAAACAGAAGGCAGAATCGGCACAGATACGCAGTATTTT. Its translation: CASSKTEGRIGTDTQYF.

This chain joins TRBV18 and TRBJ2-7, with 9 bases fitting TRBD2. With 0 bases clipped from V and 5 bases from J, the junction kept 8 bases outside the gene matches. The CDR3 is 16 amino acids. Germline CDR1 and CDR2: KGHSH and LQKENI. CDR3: CASSPPMAGGPHEQYF. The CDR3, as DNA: TGTGCCAGCTCACCACCGATGGCGGGGGGGCCTCACGAGCAGTACTTC.

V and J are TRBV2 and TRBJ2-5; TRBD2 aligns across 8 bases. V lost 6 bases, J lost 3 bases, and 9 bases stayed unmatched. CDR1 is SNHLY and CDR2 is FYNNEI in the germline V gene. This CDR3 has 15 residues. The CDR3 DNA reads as TGTGCCAGCAGCGCAATCACTAGCGGCAAAGAGACCCAGTACTTC. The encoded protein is CASSAITSGKETQYF. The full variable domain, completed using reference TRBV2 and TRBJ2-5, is EPEVTQTPSHQVTQMGQEVILRCVPISNHLYFYWYRQILGQKVEFLVSFYNNEISEKSEIFDDQFSVERPDGSNFTLKIRSTKLEDSAMYFCASSAITSGKETQYFGPGTRLLVL.

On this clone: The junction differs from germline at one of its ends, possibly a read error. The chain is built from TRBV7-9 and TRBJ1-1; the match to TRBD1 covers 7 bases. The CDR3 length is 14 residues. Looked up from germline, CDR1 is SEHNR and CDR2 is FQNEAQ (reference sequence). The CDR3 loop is CASSLDDPGLGTAF. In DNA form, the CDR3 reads TGTGCCAGCAGCTTAGACGACCCGGGCCTAGGGACAGCTTTT.

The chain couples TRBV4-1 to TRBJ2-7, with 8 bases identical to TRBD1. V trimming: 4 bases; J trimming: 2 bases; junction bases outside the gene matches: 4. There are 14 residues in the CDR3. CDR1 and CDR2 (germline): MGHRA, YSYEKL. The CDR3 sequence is CASSPRTGTYEQYF. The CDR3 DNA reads TGCGCCAGCAGCCCACGGACAGGGACCTACGAGCAGTACTTC.

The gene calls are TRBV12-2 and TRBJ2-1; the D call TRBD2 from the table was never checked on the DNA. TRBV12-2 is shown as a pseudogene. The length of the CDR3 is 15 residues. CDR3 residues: CASRPLGLVGNEQFF. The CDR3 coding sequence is TGTGCAAGTCGCCCACTGGGACTAGTGGGCAATGAGCAGTTCTTC.

The chain's CDR3 is CAWSPGLAAGELFF. The DNA of the CDR3 is TGTGCCTGGAGTCCCGGACTAGCAGCCGGGGAGCTGTTTTTT. The chain carries TRBV30 and TRBJ2-2, with 8 bases fitting TRBD2. J lost 6 bases, V lost 2 bases, and 5 bases had no gene match. The CDR3 consists of 14 residues. In germline, CDR1 is GTSNPN, CDR2 SVGIG (reference sequence).

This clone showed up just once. CDR3 amino acids: CASSPGGRIPNYGYTF. The CDR3 nucleotides are TGTGCCAGCAGCCCAGGGGGGCGGATCCCTAACTATGGCTACACCTTC. This rearrangement joins TRBV7-8 to TRBJ1-2; 7 nucleotides agree with TRBD1. J lost 0 bases, V lost 5 bases, and 9 bases had no gene match. This CDR3 has 16 residues. From germline, CDR1 is SGHVS and CDR2 FQNEAQ.

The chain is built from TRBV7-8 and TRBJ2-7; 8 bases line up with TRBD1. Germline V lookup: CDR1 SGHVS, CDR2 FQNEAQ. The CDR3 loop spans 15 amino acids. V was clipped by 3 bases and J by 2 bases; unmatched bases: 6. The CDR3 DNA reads TGTGCCAGCAGCTTGGTACAGGGGGACACCTACGAGCAGTACTTC. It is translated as CASSLVQGDTYEQYF.

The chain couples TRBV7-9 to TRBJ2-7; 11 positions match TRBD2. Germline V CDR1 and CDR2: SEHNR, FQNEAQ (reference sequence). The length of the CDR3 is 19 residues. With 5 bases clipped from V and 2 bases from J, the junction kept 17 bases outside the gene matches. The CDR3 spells CASSHYGTSGEVGPYEQYF. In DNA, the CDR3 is TGTGCCAGCAGCCATTACGGGACTAGCGGTGAAGTGGGACCCTACGAGCAGTACTTC.

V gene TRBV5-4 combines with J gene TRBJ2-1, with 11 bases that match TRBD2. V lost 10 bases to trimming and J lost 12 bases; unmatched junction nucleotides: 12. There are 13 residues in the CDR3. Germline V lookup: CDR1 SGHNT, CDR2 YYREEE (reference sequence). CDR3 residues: CAVRGTSGLGQFF. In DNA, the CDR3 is TGTGCCGTGCGGGGGACTAGCGGATTGGGGCAGTTCTTC.

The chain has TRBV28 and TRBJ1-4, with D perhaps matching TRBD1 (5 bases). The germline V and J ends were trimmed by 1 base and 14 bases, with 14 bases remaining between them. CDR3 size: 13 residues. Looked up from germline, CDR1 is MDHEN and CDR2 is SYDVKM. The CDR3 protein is CASSLSPTTDLFF. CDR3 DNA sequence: TGTGCCAGCAGTTTATCGCCGACGACAGACCTGTTTTTT.

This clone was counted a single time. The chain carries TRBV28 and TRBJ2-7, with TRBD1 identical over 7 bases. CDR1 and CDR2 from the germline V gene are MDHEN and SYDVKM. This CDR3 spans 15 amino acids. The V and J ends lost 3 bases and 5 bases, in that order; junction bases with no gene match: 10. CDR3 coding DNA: TGTGCCAGCAGTTTGGCCGACAGGGTCCCCCACGAGCAGTACTTC. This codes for CASSLADRVPHEQYF.

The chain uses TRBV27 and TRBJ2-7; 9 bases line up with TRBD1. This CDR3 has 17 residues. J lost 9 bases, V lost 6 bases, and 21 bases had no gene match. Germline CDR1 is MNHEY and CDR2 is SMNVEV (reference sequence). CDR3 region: CASSPSPTQGAIAGQYF. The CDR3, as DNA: TGTGCCAGCAGCCCCAGCCCGACACAGGGGGCCATAGCTGGGCAGTACTTC.

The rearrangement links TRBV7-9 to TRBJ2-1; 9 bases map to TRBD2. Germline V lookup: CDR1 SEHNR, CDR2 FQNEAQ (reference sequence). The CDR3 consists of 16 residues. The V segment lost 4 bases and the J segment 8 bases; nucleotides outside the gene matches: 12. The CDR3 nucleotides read TGTGCCAGCAGCTACGGGGCGGGAGGGCCCCAGGATGAGCAGTTCTTC. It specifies CASSYGAGGPQDEQFF.

The CDR3 region has the DNA TGTGCCAGCAGCGTATTCCCCAACTACGAGCAGTACTTC. Encoded protein: CASSVFPNYEQYF. V gene TRBV9 combines with J gene TRBJ2-7; no reliable D call. CDR3 length: 13 amino acids. Germline V gives CDR1 SGDLS, CDR2 YYNGEE. V lost 1 base to trimming and J lost 3 bases, with 8 bases between them.

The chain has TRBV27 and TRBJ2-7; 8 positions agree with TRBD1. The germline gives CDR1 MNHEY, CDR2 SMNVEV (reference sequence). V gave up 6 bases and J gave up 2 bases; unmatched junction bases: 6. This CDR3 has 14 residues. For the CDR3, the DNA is TGTGCCAGCAGGGTGCAGGGGGCACCCTACGAGCAGTACTTC. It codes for CASRVQGAPYEQYF.